This T cell receptor (beta chain) was sequenced during a study of blood T cell repertoires in COVID-19. At the level of the study: Samples taken during acute and convalescent COVID-19 were collected in the United States, Italy and Spain. PBMCs, B-cell-depleted T cells, or T cells provided the cDNA or gDNA that made up the material.

This table comes from immunoSEQ multiplex PCR, and its TCRdb copy is limited to in-frame clones, with some not included. The table has around 320,000 clones, approximately 89% seen once. Germline V gene data show CDR1 as SGHTA and CDR2 as FQGNSA. The CDR3 runs 12 residues. Trimming removed 3 bases from V and 3 bases from J, with 5 bases in between. The TCR comes from a woman in her thirties who had recovered from COVID-19. Sequenced material: peripheral blood. This chain uses TRBV7-2 with TRBJ2-5; D is perhaps TRBD2 (5 bases). In DNA, the CDR3 is TGTGCCAGCAGCTTGCGGGAAGAGACCCAGTACTTC. Protein product: CASSLREETQYF.